The sample holds one count of the clone carrying this T cell receptor beta chain. The antigen is not known. Sample-barcoded 5' priming and a J-beta primer mix drove a second PCR of about 6 to 12 cycles. Tags on each cDNA molecule came from a template-switch adaptor with 12 random nucleotides. Every individual sample yielded 3 million or more paired-end reads (each containing CDR3). TCRdb reprocessed the 5' RACE reads via MiXCR and lists one record per CDR3 protein. The table lists around 1,100,000 distinct CDR3 sequences, approximately 38% of them singletons. This sample is drawn from a study of blood T cells in healthy people across ages. Study-level findings and limits: Higher naive T cell percentage went strongly together with higher TCR beta diversity. Estimated diversity, derived from one million T cells, was regarded as an underestimate.

The CDR3 is 13 residues long. In germline, CDR1 is GTSNPN, CDR2 SVGIG (reference sequence). V lost 3 bases and J lost 4; bases outside the gene matches: 5. V gene TRBV30 combines with J gene TRBJ1-2; TRBD1 matches at 7 bases. The sample was blood. This sequence originates from a man between 18 and 29 years old in good health. CDR3 amino acids: CAWRVDRVYGYTF. As DNA, the CDR3 is TGTGCCTGGAGAGTTGACAGGGTCTATGGCTACACCTTC.